The rows below give T cell receptor beta chains drawn from one sample of a study of CD8 T cells in Susac syndrome. MiXCR, run by TCRdb on the immunoSEQ multiplex PCR reads, gives a single entry per CDR3 protein. The top ten hold 0.085% to 0.09% of the sample, which has 150,000 to 200,000 distinct CDR3 sequences, more than 85% seen once. Sequencing was performed on CD4+ T cells from PBMCs. Source of these receptors: a human donor with Susac syndrome. Both conserved end residues are part of each CDR3. D genes are given only for firm matches. Not every row has a clone size; where given, it reads once, few, many or a size class.

>TRBD1|TRBV29-1|TRBJ1-5|.
TGCAGCGTAGGGACAGCTAGCAATCAGCCCCAGCATTTT
CSVGTASNQPQHF
>.|TRBV7-6|TRBJ2-2|.
TGTGCCAGCAGCTTAGAGGTTCTCACCGGGGAGCTGTTTTTT
CASSLEVLTGELFF
>.|TRBV6-1|TRBJ2-3|.
TGTGCCAGCAGTACAACCGGGACACCCAGAGGAACAGATACGCAGTATTTT
CASSTTGTPRGTDTQYF
>.|TRBV28|TRBJ1-5|.
TGTGCCAGCAGTTCAGGAGACTATAGCAATCAGCCCCAGCATTTT
CASSSGDYSNQPQHF
>.|TRBV10-2|TRBJ2-6|.
TGCGCCAGCAGTGACCCCTCTGGGGCCAACGTCCTGACTTTC
CASSDPSGANVLTF
>.|TRBV5-1|TRBJ2-3|.
TGCGCCAGCAGCTTGGCCGCAGCACCCAACACAGATACGCAGTATTTT
CASSLAAAPNTDTQYF
>.|TRBV30|TRBJ1-1|.
TGTGCCTGGATTGAACCGGGGAACACTGAAGCTTTCTTT
CAWIEPGNTEAFF
>.|TRBV20-1|TRBJ1-1|.
TGCAGTGCTAGAGATGGGAAATGGAACACTGAAGCTTTCTTT
CSARDGKWNTEAFF
>.|TRBV4-1|TRBJ2-1|.
TGCGCCAGCAGCCACCGCAACAGGAACCTTTACAATGAGCAGTTCTTC
CASSHRNRNLYNEQFF
>.|TRBV27|TRBJ1-2|.
TGTGCCAGCAGTCCTACGGCGATAAGCGGCTACACCTTC
CASSPTAISGYTF
>.|TRBV4-2|TRBJ2-1|.
TGTGCCAGCAGCCAAGATGTCCGGGAGCGGTGGAATGAGCAGTTCTTC
CASSQDVRERWNEQFF
>.|TRBV11-2|TRBJ2-7|.
TGTGCCAGCAGCTTACTCAGGGGCGAGCAGTACTTC
CASSLLRGEQYF
>.|TRBV24-1|TRBJ2-5|once
TGTGCCACCAGTGGGACAGTACAAGAGACCCAGTACTTC
CATSGTVQETQYF
>TRBD1|TRBV27|TRBJ1-2|.
TGTGCCAGCAGCTTGGACAGGGCCCATGGCTACACCTTC
CASSLDRAHGYTF
>.|TRBV6-6|TRBJ1-2|.
TGTGCCAGCAGTTCCTGGACGGGAGTGAGTGGCTACACCTTC
CASSSWTGVSGYTF
>TRBD1|TRBV20-1|TRBJ2-3|.
TGCAGTGCCACCCGATTAGGGACAGAGGCCACAGATACGCAGTATTTT
CSATRLGTEATDTQYF
>TRBD2|TRBV7-9|TRBJ2-3|.
TGTGCCAGCAGCTTAGAAACTACTAGCGGGGGGCGCCCAGATACGCAGTATTTT
CASSLETTSGGRPDTQYF
>TRBD2|TRBV7-8|TRBJ2-3|.
TGTGCCAGCAGCCTGAGACTAGCGGCAAGGGGTACGCAGTATTTT
CASSLRLAARGTQYF
>TRBD2|TRBV5-1|TRBJ2-1|once
TGCGCCAGCAGCCTAGCGGGGGGGCCTAATGAGCAGTTCTTC
CASSLAGGPNEQFF